These 26 T cell receptor beta chains were sequenced from one sample in a study of T cell repertoires in cytomegalovirus infection. TCRdb re-called the reads through MiXCR, storing one row per CDR3 protein. This table holds approximately 260,000 distinct CDR3 sequences, about 15% found once. Sample: CD8+ T cells from PBMCs. The receptors shown here come from a human donor in good health (CMV status not recorded). Some clones in this sample may be carry-over from other donors' samples.

This clonotype was seen many times. The V gene is TRBV11-2, the J gene TRBJ2-3, with a weak D call TRBD2 (7 bases). Germline CDR1 is SGHAT and CDR2 is FQNNGV. The V end was cut by 1 base, the J end by 4 bases, with 15 bases between. The CDR3 is 16 amino acids. The CDR3 loop is CASSLVGGAGADTQYF. In DNA form, the CDR3 reads TGTGCCAGCAGCTTAGTAGGGGGGGCTGGAGCAGATACGCAGTATTTT.

The sample holds many counts of this clonotype. This chain uses TRBV7-2 with TRBJ2-4; no reliable D call. Germline values: CDR1 SGHTA, CDR2 FQGNSA. V lost 1 base to trimming and J lost 5 bases, with 9 bases between them. CDR3 length: 14 residues. The CDR3 DNA reads as TGTGCCAGCAGCTTAGGGTTCGGACAAAACATTCAGTACTTC. Protein sequence: CASSLGFGQNIQYF.

At least ten counts were recorded for this clonotype. The chain joins TRBV27 to TRBJ2-3; the match to TRBD2 covers 14 bases. This CDR3 has 19 residues. From germline, CDR1 is MNHEY and CDR2 SMNVEV (reference sequence). With 2 bases clipped from V and 2 bases from J, the junction kept 9 bases outside the gene matches. Written as DNA, the CDR3 is TGTGCCAGCAGTTTACTGGGACTAGCGGGGGCCTTACTCACAGATACGCAGTATTTT. Protein sequence: CASSLLGLAGALLTDTQYF.

This clonotype has more than one count but fewer than ten. The rearrangement links TRBV5-5 to TRBJ2-7; 8 positions match TRBD1. Trimming removed 2 bases from V and 2 bases from J; junction bases left unmatched: 9. Germline CDR1 reads SGHKS; CDR2 reads YYEKEE (reference sequence). CDR3 length: 16 amino acids. CDR3 DNA sequence: TGTGCCAGCAGCTTTACGACGGACAGGGCTACCTACGAGCAGTACTTC. It encodes CASSFTTDRATYEQYF.

About this clonotype: A much larger clone differs by one base, so this may be a read error. Here the CDR3 omits its conserved ending phenylalanine or tryptophan, so a read error is the likely source. The chain is built from TRBV7-2 and TRBJ1-3; D possibly corresponds to TRBD1 (5 bases). Trimming took off 5 bases at V and 11 bases at J, with 19 bases between the two ends. CDR1 and CDR2 (germline): SGHTA, FQGNSA. The CDR3 extends over 14 amino acids. CDR3 nucleotides: TGTGCCAGCAGCACCCCTGGGGGGGTTAGAGCCATATATTCT. The encoded protein is CASSTPGGVRAIYS.

This clonotype was counted a few times. The rearrangement links TRBV4-1 to TRBJ2-7; no definite D call. V lost 0 bases, J lost 2 bases, and 8 bases lay in between. Germline CDR1 is MGHRA and CDR2 is YSYEKL. The CDR3 sequence is 14 residues long. The CDR3 region has the DNA TGCGCCAGCAGCCAAGAAGACACTACCTACGAGCAGTACTTC. Translating it yields CASSQEDTTYEQYF.

This clonotype appeared many times. This chain joins TRBV7-2 and TRBJ2-1; D may be TRBD2 (7 bases). The CDR3 covers 15 residues. Germline V gene lookup returns CDR1 SGHTA and CDR2 FQGNSA. Trimming stripped 3 bases from V and 2 bases from J, with 11 bases between. CDR3: CASSFDGGPYNEQFF. The CDR3 bases are TGTGCCAGCAGCTTTGACGGGGGGCCCTACAATGAGCAGTTCTTC. The full variable domain, in which reference TRBV7-2 and TRBJ2-1 provide the parts outside the CDR3, is GAGVSQSPSNKVTEKGKDVELRCDPISGHTALYWYRQSLGQGLEFLIYFQGNSAPDKSGLPSDRFSAERTGGSVSTLTIQRTQQEDSAVYLCASSFDGGPYNEQFFGPGTRLTVL.

The rearrangement links TRBV19 to TRBJ1-5; D possibly corresponds to TRBD1 (5 bases). Germline values: CDR1 LNHDA, CDR2 SQIVND (reference sequence). The V end was cut by 4 bases, the J end by 1 base, with 8 bases between. This CDR3 has 14 amino acids. The CDR3 reads CASSTTGSNQPQHF. For the CDR3, the DNA is TGTGCCAGTAGTACTACAGGAAGCAATCAGCCCCAGCATTTT.

This clonotype was detected only a few times. The chain carries TRBV9 and TRBJ2-6, with 8 positions matching TRBD2. The CDR3 totals 17 residues. Germline values: CDR1 SGDLS, CDR2 YYNGEE. V was pared by 3 bases and J by 0 bases, with 5 bases of the junction left unmatched. The CDR3: CASSGLAGGSGANVLTF. As DNA, the CDR3 is TGTGCCAGCAGCGGTCTGGCGGGGGGCTCTGGGGCCAACGTCCTGACTTTC. Variable domain in full (rest from reference TRBV9 and TRBJ2-6): DSGVTQTPKHLITATGQRVTLRCSPRSGDLSVYWYQQSLDQGLQFLIQYYNGEERAKGNILERFSAQQFPDLHSELNLSSLELGDSALYFCASSGLAGGSGANVLTFGAGSRLTVL.

This clonotype was picked up a small number of times. The J gene is TRBJ2-2, the V gene TRBV7-6; no clear D gene. Trimming removed 1 base at V and 6 bases at J, with 3 bases between. Looked up from germline, CDR1 is SGHVS and CDR2 is FNYEAQ. This CDR3 has 12 amino acids. DNA of the CDR3: TGTGCCAGCAGCTTAGTTCCCGGGGAGCTGTTTTTT. It specifies CASSLVPGELFF. The full variable domain, completed using reference TRBV7-6 and TRBJ2-2, is GAGVSQSPRYKVTKRGQDVALRCDPISGHVSLYWYRQALGQGPEFLTYFNYEAQQDKSGLPNDRFSAERPEGSISTLTIQRTEQRDSAMYRCASSLVPGELFFGEGSRLTVL.

The sample holds a few counts of this clonotype. The rearrangement joins TRBV5-1 to TRBJ2-7; either TRBD1 or TRBD2 may supply D (6 bases each). This CDR3 has 16 amino acids. V lost 3 bases and J 1 base, leaving 17 bases between the germline ends. Germline CDR1 and CDR2: SGHRS and YFSETQ. The CDR3 region has the DNA TGCGCCAGCAGCTACGGGTCGGGGGCTTCTTCCTACGAGCAGTACTTC. It specifies CASSYGSGASSYEQYF.

This clonotype was recorded many times. The genes are TRBV7-9 and TRBJ2-4; a weak D match, TRBD1 (6 bases). The germline V gene encodes CDR1 SEHNR and CDR2 FQNEAQ (reference sequence). V dropped 1 base and J dropped 4 bases, with 14 bases sitting between them. The CDR3 contains 16 residues. The chain's CDR3 is CASSLDRVQIKNIQYF. CDR3 coding DNA: TGTGCCAGCAGCTTAGACAGGGTCCAGATTAAAAACATTCAGTACTTC.

At least ten counts were recorded for this clonotype. The chain combines TRBV7-2 with TRBJ2-3, with D unclear. Between the trimmed V and J ends, which lost 2 bases and 3 bases, there was a span of 6 bases. The CDR3 loop spans 13 amino acids. The germline gives CDR1 SGHTA, CDR2 FQGNSA. CDR3 sequence reads: CASSLWATDTQYF. Here the CDR3 DNA reads TGTGCCAGCAGCTTATGGGCTACAGATACGCAGTATTTT. Based on the CDR3 plus reference TRBV7-2 and TRBJ2-3, the full variable domain is GAGVSQSPSNKVTEKGKDVELRCDPISGHTALYWYRQSLGQGLEFLIYFQGNSAPDKSGLPSDRFSAERTGGSVSTLTIQRTQQEDSAVYLCASSLWATDTQYFGPGTRLTVL.

This clonotype was observed at least ten times. This sequence joins TRBV7-9 and TRBJ2-7; possibly TRBD1 for D (6 bases). This CDR3 has 14 residues. CDR1 and CDR2 (germline): SEHNR, FQNEAQ (reference sequence). V lost 3 bases and J 3 bases, leaving 12 bases between the germline ends. CDR3 DNA: TGTGCCAGCAGCTTGACAGGTCCGGGCTACGAGCAGTACTTC. This codes for CASSLTGPGYEQYF.

V gene TRBV27 combines with J gene TRBJ2-2; 7 bases map to TRBD2. The CDR3 spans 14 residues. Unmatched junction bases numbered 5, after V lost 6 bases and J lost 4 bases. Looked up from germline, CDR1 is MNHEY and CDR2 is SMNVEV (reference sequence). CDR3 sequence: CASRTTGGTGELFF. In nucleotides, the CDR3 is TGTGCCAGCAGAACGACGGGAGGCACCGGGGAGCTGTTTTTT.

This clonotype was seen repeatedly, ten times or more. The chain is built from TRBV6-5 and TRBJ1-1; maybe TRBD1 (6 bases). Trimming pared 2 bases from V and 3 bases from J, leaving 16 bases between. The length of the CDR3 is 16 residues. The germline V gene has CDR1 MNHEY and CDR2 SVGAGI. In DNA, the CDR3 is TGTGCCAGCAGTTACCGGACAGCCGGAGTTGACACTGAAGCTTTCTTT. Amino acids: CASSYRTAGVDTEAFF.

The rearrangement joins TRBV4-1 to TRBJ1-1, with D perhaps TRBD1 (6 bases). There are 17 residues in the CDR3. Trimming cost V 5 bases and J 0 bases, with 19 bases left between them. Germline V gene data show CDR1 as MGHRA and CDR2 as YSYEKL. The CDR3: CASSSSGAYTLNTEAFF. The CDR3 DNA reads TGCGCCAGCAGCAGTTCGGGGGCATACACTTTGAACACTGAAGCTTTCTTT.

This clonotype was seen at least ten times. The V gene is TRBV7-9, the J gene TRBJ2-3, with 10 bases lining up with TRBD2. Germline V lookup: CDR1 SEHNR, CDR2 FQNEAQ (reference sequence). This CDR3 has 17 amino acids. V lost 6 bases, J lost 0 bases, and 9 bases stayed unmatched. CDR3 sequence: CASRTPGLARSTDTQYF. The CDR3 DNA reads as TGTGCCAGCAGGACTCCGGGACTAGCGAGGAGCACAGATACGCAGTATTTT. The full variable domain, with the rest looked up from reference TRBV7-9 and TRBJ2-3, is DTGVSQNPRHKITKRGQNVTFRCDPISEHNRLYWYRQTLGQGPEFLTYFQNEAQLEKSRLLSDRFSAERPKGSFSTLEIQRTEQGDSAMYLCASRTPGLARSTDTQYFGPGTRLTVL.

This clonotype was observed a few times. The CDR3 loop reads CASSSSGTGFSYEQYF. For the CDR3, the DNA is TGTGCCAGCAGCTCCTCCGGGACAGGTTTCTCCTACGAGCAGTACTTC. The chain couples TRBV13 to TRBJ2-7; 8 bases are shared with TRBD1. V was clipped by 4 bases and J by 0 bases; unmatched bases: 8. CDR1 and CDR2 from the germline V gene are PRHDT and FYEKMQ (reference sequence). CDR3 length: 16 residues. Full variable domain (rest looked up from reference TRBV13 and TRBJ2-7): AAGVIQSPRHLIKEKRETATLKCYPIPRHDTVYWYQQGPGQDPQFLISFYEKMQSDKGSIPDRFSAQQFSDYHSELNMSSLELGDSALYFCASSSSGTGFSYEQYFGPGTRLTVT.

The CDR3 DNA is TGTGCCAGCAGTTCCGGGGGACGGCCTTTCGAAAAACTGTTTTTT. Translation: CASSSGGRPFEKLFF. The J gene is TRBJ1-4, the V gene TRBV27; D may be TRBD1 (5 bases). The V gene lost 4 bases and the J gene lost 8 bases, with 17 bases spanning the gap. This CDR3 contains 15 residues. CDR1 is MNHEY, CDR2 SMNVEV, per germline (reference sequence).

This clonotype appeared a few times. The gene calls are TRBV27 and TRBJ1-5; possibly TRBD1 for D (5 bases). This CDR3 is 14 amino acids long. Trimming pared 3 bases from V and 6 bases from J, leaving 12 bases between. From germline, CDR1 is MNHEY and CDR2 SMNVEV (reference sequence). As DNA, the CDR3 is TGTGCCAGCAGTTTGTTGGGGGAGGCTCAGCCCCAGCATTTT. Amino acids: CASSLLGEAQPQHF.

This clonotype was detected a few times. V is TRBV5-5 and J is TRBJ2-4; D is perhaps TRBD1 (6 bases). The CDR3 covers 18 residues. Trimming removed 0 bases from V and 2 bases from J, with 18 bases in between. Germline V gene data show CDR1 as SGHKS and CDR2 as YYEKEE (reference sequence). CDR3 in amino acids: CASSLAWSAGATKNIQYF. CDR3 DNA sequence: TGTGCCAGCAGCTTGGCATGGTCGGCAGGGGCGACCAAAAACATTCAGTACTTC.

The rearrangement links TRBV5-1 to TRBJ1-1, with D unresolved. The V end was cut by 1 base, the J end by 4 bases, with 8 bases between. CDR3 length equals 13 residues. CDR1 is SGHRS, CDR2 YFSETQ, per germline. The CDR3: CASSLRVLTEAFF. In DNA, the CDR3 is TGCGCCAGCAGCTTGAGGGTTCTCACTGAAGCTTTCTTT.

There are many counts of this clonotype. The chain combines TRBV7-2 with TRBJ1-5; TRBD1 might be the D (5 bases). Germline lookup yields CDR1 SGHTA and CDR2 FQGNSA. CDR3 length equals 15 residues. The V and J ends lost 4 bases and 3 bases respectively, with 13 bases between them. CDR3 residues: CASSWGTGFNQPQHF. CDR3 nucleotides: TGTGCCAGCAGCTGGGGGACGGGATTCAATCAGCCCCAGCATTTT.

The V gene is TRBV9, the J gene TRBJ2-7; D call uncertain. Per germline, CDR1 SGDLS and CDR2 YYNGEE. V gave up 0 bases and J gave up 1 base, with 8 bases separating them. The CDR3 spans 14 residues. The CDR3 is CASSVGLLSYEQYF. DNA for the CDR3: TGTGCCAGCAGCGTAGGTCTTCTATCCTACGAGCAGTACTTC.

The chain uses TRBV6-2 or TRBV6-3 and TRBJ2-7, with D uncertain. Germline V gene sequence: CDR1 MNHEY, CDR2 SVGEGT. The CDR3 extends over 14 amino acids. Trimming cost V 2 bases and J 4 bases, with 12 bases left between them. The CDR3: CASSYAARPYEQYF. The DNA of the CDR3 is TGTGCCAGCAGTTACGCCGCAAGGCCTTACGAGCAGTACTTC.